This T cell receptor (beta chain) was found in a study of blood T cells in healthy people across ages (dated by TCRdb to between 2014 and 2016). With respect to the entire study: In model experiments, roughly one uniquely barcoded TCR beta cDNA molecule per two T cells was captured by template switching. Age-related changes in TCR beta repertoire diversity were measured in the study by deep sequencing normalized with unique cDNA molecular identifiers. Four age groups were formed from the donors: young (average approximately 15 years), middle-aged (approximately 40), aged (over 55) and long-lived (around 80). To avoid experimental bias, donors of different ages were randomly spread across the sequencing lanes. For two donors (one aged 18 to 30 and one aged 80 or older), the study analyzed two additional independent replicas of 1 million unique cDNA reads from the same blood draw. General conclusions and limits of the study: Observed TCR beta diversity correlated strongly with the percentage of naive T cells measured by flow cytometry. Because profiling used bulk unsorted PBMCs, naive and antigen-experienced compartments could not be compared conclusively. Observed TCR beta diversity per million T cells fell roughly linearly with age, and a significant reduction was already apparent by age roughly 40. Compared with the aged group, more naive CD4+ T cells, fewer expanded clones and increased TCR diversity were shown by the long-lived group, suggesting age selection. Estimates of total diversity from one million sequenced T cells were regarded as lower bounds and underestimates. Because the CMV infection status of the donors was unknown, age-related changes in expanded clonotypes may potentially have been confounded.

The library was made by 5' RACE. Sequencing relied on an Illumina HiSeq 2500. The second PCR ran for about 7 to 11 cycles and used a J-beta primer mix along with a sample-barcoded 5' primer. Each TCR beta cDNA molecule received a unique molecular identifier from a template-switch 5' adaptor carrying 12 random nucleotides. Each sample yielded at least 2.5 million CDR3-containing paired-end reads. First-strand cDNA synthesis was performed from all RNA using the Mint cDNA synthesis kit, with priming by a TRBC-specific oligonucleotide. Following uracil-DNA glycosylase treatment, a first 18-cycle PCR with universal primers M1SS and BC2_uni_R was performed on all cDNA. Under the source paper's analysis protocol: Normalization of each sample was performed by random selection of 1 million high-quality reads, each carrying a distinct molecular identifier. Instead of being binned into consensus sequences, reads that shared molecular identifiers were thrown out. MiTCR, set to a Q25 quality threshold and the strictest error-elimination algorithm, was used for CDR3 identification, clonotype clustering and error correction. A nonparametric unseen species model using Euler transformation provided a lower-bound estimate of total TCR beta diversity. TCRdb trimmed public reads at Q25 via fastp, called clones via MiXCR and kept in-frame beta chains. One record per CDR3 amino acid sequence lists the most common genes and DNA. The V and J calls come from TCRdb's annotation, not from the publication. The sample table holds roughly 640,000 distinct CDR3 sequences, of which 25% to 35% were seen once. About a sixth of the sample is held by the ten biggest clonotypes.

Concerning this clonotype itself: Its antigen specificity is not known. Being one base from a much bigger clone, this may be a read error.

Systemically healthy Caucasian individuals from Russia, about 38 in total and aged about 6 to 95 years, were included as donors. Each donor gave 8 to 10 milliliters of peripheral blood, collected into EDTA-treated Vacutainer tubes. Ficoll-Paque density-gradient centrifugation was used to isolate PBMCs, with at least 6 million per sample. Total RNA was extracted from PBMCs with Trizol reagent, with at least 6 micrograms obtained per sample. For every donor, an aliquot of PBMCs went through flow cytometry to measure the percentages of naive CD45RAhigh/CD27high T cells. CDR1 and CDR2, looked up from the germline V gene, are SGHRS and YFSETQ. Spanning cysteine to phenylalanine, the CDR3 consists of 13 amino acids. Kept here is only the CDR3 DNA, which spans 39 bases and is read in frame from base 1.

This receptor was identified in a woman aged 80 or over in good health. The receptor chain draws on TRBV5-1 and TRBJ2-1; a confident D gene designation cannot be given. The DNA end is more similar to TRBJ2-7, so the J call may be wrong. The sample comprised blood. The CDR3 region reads CASRQSSYNEQYF. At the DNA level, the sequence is TGCGCCAGCAGGCAGAGCTCCTACAATGAGCAGTACTTC.